The entry below describes one T cell receptor (beta chain). Its cognate antigen has yet to be identified. No qualities accompany the bases; no much larger clone lies one base away. The CDR3 regions of human TCRbeta chains were analyzed by immunosequencing. From the authors' description of their analysis: TCRs in the repertoires were compared against a reference library of SARS-CoV-2-specific TCRs that had been generated with the MIRA antigen-specificity platform. Breadth meant the fraction of unique TCRs that were SARS-CoV-2-associated, whereas depth meant the fraction of total T cells that were SARS-CoV-2-associated. Using the MIRA data, each spike-specific TCR was mapped to the spike region that the TCR reacts to and placed in a CD4 or CD8 class. Log10-transformed breadth and depth values were compared by one-way ANOVA with Sidak's multiple comparisons tests. Here the immuneACCESS table is served through TCRdb, limited to in-frame sequences with V and J called. Missing clones are a known gap in these copies; in checked studies unresolved V genes cover under half, and the rest lacks a known reason. V and J calls and clone size follow that table, whereas D and trimming were derived from the DNA. This sample has 250,000 to 300,000 clones in its table, and around 92% of those were observed once. The ten most abundant clones make up about 0.5% of the sample.

This sample's time point label indicates: about 28 days (+/-7) after the second vaccine dose. AZD1222 recipients whose second dose came at about 4 weeks and those whose second dose came at about 12 weeks were combined into one group, since spike-specific TCR depth and breadth did not differ between the two schedules. Samples from vaccinated people were obtained from the UK trials COV001 and COV002, which included a single-blind randomized controlled phase 2/3 trial of AZD1222 (ChAdOx1 nCoV-19) in healthy adults. For TCRbeta chain sequencing, PBMC samples were collected from trial participants at day 0 and at day 28 after the second dose. The germline V gene yields SGHVS for CDR1 and FNYEAQ for CDR2. From the cysteine through the phenylalanine, the CDR3 covers 14 amino acids. Only the CDR3 portion is preserved as DNA: 42 bases, with reading frame beginning at the first base. The junction shows trimming of 4 bases on V and 3 bases on J, and the gene matches do not reach 4 bases of it.

This sample was taken from a study of T cell responses to AZD1222 COVID-19 vaccine (dated by TCRdb to the early 2020s). Background for the entire study: TCR sequencing covered 230 to 250 trial participants: 200 to 220 given two doses of AZD1222 and around 25 given two doses of MenACWY control vaccine. Trial participants were enrolled by age into 18-55, 56-69 and 70-plus year subgroups, with roughly 160, 29 and 62 TCR-sequenced participants respectively.

The full study reports these points: Spike-specific TCR breadth and depth rose significantly after two AZD1222 doses compared with day 0 and with MenACWY recipients. Nearly half of unique spike-specific TCRs reportedly recognized epitopes outside regions mutated in the B.1.351 and B.1.1.7 variants. Conclusions about previously exposed vaccinees are limited because only 5 or 6 AZD1222 recipients were SARS-CoV-2 seropositive at baseline. The 56-69-year group was small, and its depth increase did not reach significance, likely because of low power. CD4 TCRs associated with the vaccine covered the entire spike protein, and the dominant responses were in regions 160-218 and 743-854. Most participants were white British and females outnumbered males, and the authors suggested that clonal diversity may have been underestimated. Because no samples from the day 14 peak response were available, repertoires could be characterized only after the peak T cell response.

The chain employs TRBV7-6 and TRBJ2-7; 9 bases in between match TRBD1. This TCR was recovered from an adult who received the AZD1222 COVID-19 vaccine. Sequenced material: peripheral blood, taken 28 days after the second AZD1222 dose. The DNA sequence follows: TGTGCCAGCAGCTACGGGACAGGGCTCTACGAGCAGTACTTC. It encodes CASSYGTGLYEQYF.